The rows below give T cell receptor beta chains drawn from one sample of a study of T cells in Graves' hyperthyroidism and ophthalmopathy. TCRdb fed the multiplex PCR reads into MiXCR, producing one record per CDR3 protein. In the table there are about 250,000 distinct CDR3 sequences, over 20% of which are singletons. Sequencing was carried out using blood. The receptor set was obtained from a man aged 25 to 45 with Graves' ophthalmopathy. The CDR3 runs from the conserved cysteine through the conserved F or W. The D gene is left open where the match is weak. Clone size is given for some rows only: seen once, a few or many times, or a class if the clone is expanded.

CDR3 protein: CASSQDARGQGGTQYF
CDR3 DNA: TGTGCCAGCAGCCAAGATGCCAGGGGTCAGGGTGGGACCCAGTACTTC
J gene: TRBJ2-5
clone size: -
V gene: TRBV3-1
D gene: -

CDR3 protein: CASSYSAVGVTEAFF
CDR3 DNA: TGTGCCAGCAGTTACTCGGCAGTCGGAGTCACTGAAGCTTTCTTT
J gene: TRBJ1-1
clone size: many
V gene: TRBV6-5
D gene: -

CDR3 protein: CASGARGLADEQYF
CDR3 DNA: TGTGCTAGTGGGGCGAGGGGACTAGCTGACGAGCAGTACTTC
J gene: TRBJ2-7
clone size: -
V gene: TRBV12-5
D gene: TRBD2

CDR3 protein: CASSEFVLGGRAFVETQYF
CDR3 DNA: TGTGCCAGCAGTGAGTTCGTTCTGGGCGGGAGGGCCTTTGTGGAGACCCAGTACTTC
J gene: TRBJ2-5
clone size: many
V gene: TRBV2
D gene: TRBD2

CDR3 protein: CASSQRYGTSGMYEQYF
CDR3 DNA: TGCGCCAGCAGCCAAAGATACGGGACTAGCGGGATGTACGAGCAGTACTTC
J gene: TRBJ2-7
clone size: -
V gene: TRBV4-1
D gene: TRBD2

CDR3 protein: CASSSGAGGTETQYF
CDR3 DNA: TGCGCCAGCAGCTCGGGGGCAGGGGGCACAGAGACCCAGTACTTC
J gene: TRBJ2-5
clone size: -
V gene: TRBV5-1
D gene: TRBD1

CDR3 protein: CASSVARTSGADTQYF
CDR3 DNA: TGTGCCAGCAGCGTAGCGAGGACTAGCGGGGCAGATACGCAGTATTTT
J gene: TRBJ2-3
clone size: -
V gene: TRBV9
D gene: TRBD2

CDR3 protein: CASSQGAGGSYEQYF
CDR3 DNA: TGTGCCAGCAGCCAGGGAGCGGGGGGCTCCTACGAGCAGTACTTC
J gene: TRBJ2-7
clone size: many
V gene: TRBV11-2
D gene: TRBD2

CDR3 protein: CASSFPGQGVGNQPQHF
CDR3 DNA: TGTGCCAGCAGTTTTCCGGGACAGGGTGTCGGGAATCAGCCCCAGCATTTT
J gene: TRBJ1-5
clone size: few
V gene: TRBV6-2/TRBV6-3
D gene: TRBD1

CDR3 protein: CASSHGFQGLAGATGELFF
CDR3 DNA: TGTGCCAGCAGCCACGGGTTCCAGGGACTAGCGGGGGCAACCGGGGAGCTGTTTTTT
J gene: TRBJ2-2
clone size: few
V gene: TRBV12-3/TRBV12-4
D gene: TRBD2

CDR3 protein: CASSLALTGRGQFF
CDR3 DNA: TGTGCCAGCAGCTTAGCCCTGACAGGCCGGGGGCAGTTCTTC
J gene: TRBJ2-1
clone size: -
V gene: TRBV7-6
D gene: -

CDR3 protein: CSASADRFYGYTF
CDR3 DNA: TGCAGTGCTAGTGCGGACCGATTCTATGGCTACACCTTC
J gene: TRBJ1-2
clone size: -
V gene: TRBV20-1
D gene: -

CDR3 protein: CASSDPPEYNSPLHF
CDR3 DNA: TGTGCCAGCAGTGATCCGCCAGAATATAATTCACCCCTCCACTTT
J gene: TRBJ1-6
clone size: -
V gene: TRBV25-1
D gene: -

CDR3 protein: CASSIEPPSSGAANEQFF
CDR3 DNA: TGTGCCAGTAGTATAGAGCCCCCCTCTAGCGGGGCTGCCAATGAGCAGTTCTTC
J gene: TRBJ2-1
clone size: -
V gene: TRBV19
D gene: TRBD2

CDR3 protein: CASTRDGLPEYNEQFF
CDR3 DNA: TGTGCCAGCACCAGAGACGGACTACCCGAATACAATGAGCAGTTCTTC
J gene: TRBJ2-1
clone size: many
V gene: TRBV6-1
D gene: -

CDR3 protein: CASSERTGEGSPLHF
CDR3 DNA: TGTGCCAGCAGTGAGCGGACAGGGGAGGGTTCACCCCTCCACTTT
J gene: TRBJ1-6
clone size: many
V gene: TRBV6-1
D gene: TRBD1

CDR3 protein: CASSDRGVSTDTQYF
CDR3 DNA: TGTGCCAGCAGTGACAGGGGTGTTAGCACAGATACGCAGTATTTT
J gene: TRBJ2-3
clone size: many
V gene: TRBV7-2
D gene: TRBD1

CDR3 protein: CSASPGRSYEQYF
CDR3 DNA: TGCAGTGCTTCCCCCGGGAGATCCTACGAGCAGTACTTC
J gene: TRBJ2-7
clone size: few
V gene: TRBV20-1
D gene: -

CDR3 protein: CASSQDVGYEQYF
CDR3 DNA: TGTGCCAGCAGCCAAGATGTGGGCTACGAGCAGTACTTC
J gene: TRBJ2-7
clone size: -
V gene: TRBV14
D gene: -

CDR3 protein: CASSLGGRSYNEQFF
CDR3 DNA: TGTGCCAGCAGCTTAGGCGGGAGGTCCTACAATGAGCAGTTCTTC
J gene: TRBJ2-1
clone size: many
V gene: TRBV7-2
D gene: TRBD2

CDR3 protein: CASRQQGNTGELFF
CDR3 DNA: TGTGCCAGCAGGCAACAGGGAAACACCGGGGAGCTGTTTTTC
J gene: TRBJ2-2
clone size: -
V gene: TRBV28
D gene: -

CDR3 protein: CSAREARASTDTQYF
CDR3 DNA: TGCAGTGCTAGAGAAGCAAGGGCTAGCACAGATACGCAGTATTTT
J gene: TRBJ2-3
clone size: many
V gene: TRBV20-1
D gene: -

CDR3 protein: CSARDGRGTEAFF
CDR3 DNA: TGCAGTGCTAGAGATGGTCGTGGCACTGAAGCTTTCTTT
J gene: TRBJ1-1
clone size: many
V gene: TRBV20-1
D gene: -

CDR3 protein: CAWSVLGGDTQYF
CDR3 DNA: TGTGCCTGGAGTGTACTCGGGGGAGATACGCAGTATTTT
J gene: TRBJ2-3
clone size: many
V gene: TRBV30
D gene: -

CDR3 protein: CASSLGRKNTEAFF
CDR3 DNA: TGTGCCAGCAGCTTAGGCAGAAAGAACACTGAAGCTTTCTTT
J gene: TRBJ1-1
clone size: -
V gene: TRBV11-2
D gene: -